This T cell receptor (beta chain) comes out of a study of OX40 agonist ivuxolimab in advanced cancers. Germline trimming cut 7 bases from V and 7 bases from J; bases unmatched to any gene: 7. Germline CDR1 LGHNT, CDR2 FRNRAP. The CDR3 is made up of 14 amino acids. Study-level results: Low normalized clonal expansion also occurred in some nonresponding patients. Both blood CD4+ and CD8+ T cells showed clonal growth by week 6 at 0.1 to 3.0 mg/kg. In CD8+ T cells, expanded clones were on average more numerous than in CD4+. The study did not work out the antigen specificity of the expanded peripheral T cells.

A word on this clone: The antigen is not known.

Clones were sequenced by immunoSEQ multiplex PCR, and TCRdb holds only the in-frame ones, with some missing. The sample carries roughly 82,000 clones, less than 85% recorded once. This material consisted of CD4+ or CD8+ T cells sorted from blood, taken in a trial of the OX40 agonist ivuxolimab. The source is an adult with an advanced solid tumor such as melanoma, head and neck, liver or kidney cancer. The genes are TRBV12-5 and TRBJ2-2; 9 nucleotides line up with TRBD1. The DNA for the CDR3 is TGTGCTAGTGTTCTGACAGGGGGGTTCGGGGAGCTGTTTTTT. As protein: CASVLTGGFGELFF.